These T cell receptor beta chains were read from a single sample in a study of PD-1 blockade in mismatch repair-deficient tumors. For these TCRs, the target antigens are not known. Profiled with immunoSEQ multiplex PCR; TCRdb holds only in-frame clones, not every one. The table includes approximately 15,000 clones, approximately 80% detected once. The source was cells cultured in vitro, collected from a patient treated with pembrolizumab. The receptor source for this set is an adult with mismatch repair-deficient cancer. The CDR3 runs from the conserved cysteine through the conserved F or W. Clone size is not always given. Where it is, it says once, few, many or a class for expanded clones.

clone size	V gene	J gene	CDR3 protein
-	TRBV19	TRBJ2-2	CASSIQDTLNTGELFF
-	TRBV29-1	TRBJ1-1	CGGAQGNTEAFF
few	TRBV2	TRBJ1-4	CASSPVGAANEKLFF
-	TRBV7-2	TRBJ2-7	CASSLESGRTYEQYF
-	TRBV28	TRBJ1-6	CASRIVNSPLHF
-	TRBV6-6	TRBJ1-2	CASSSKGGQGGSGYTF
-	TRBV5-1	TRBJ1-1	CASSSTTVFTEAFF
-	TRBV5-1	TRBJ2-7	CASSPAVGTYEQYF
-	TRBV5-4	TRBJ2-1	CASSLQSLDNEQFF
-	TRBV2	TRBJ2-7	CASIPRAADTYEQYF
-	TRBV6-1	TRBJ2-7	CASRLAEVYEQYF
-	TRBV7-6	TRBJ2-1	CASSELAGEYNEQFF
-	TRBV11-2	TRBJ2-7	CASSPLNRGLAAYEQYF
once	TRBV5-1	TRBJ1-2	CASKGNVDYGYTF
-	TRBV30	TRBJ1-5	CAWAGGQGATGQPQHF
-	TRBV27	TRBJ2-2	CATHLGLAYTGELFF
-	TRBV27	TRBJ2-5	CASSEIDPGETQYF
-	TRBV19	TRBJ1-2	CASSSRILDRSNYGYTF
-	TRBV4-1	TRBJ2-1	CASSQGTGVNSYNEQFF
-	TRBV19	TRBJ1-1	CASSPLAEAFF
-	TRBV5-6	TRBJ1-3	CASSEPGGTTGNTIYF
-	TRBV19	TRBJ2-1	CASSDPGLAGGPNEQFF
-	TRBV7-3	TRBJ2-5	CASSLKSGTGAAWETQYF
-	TRBV19	TRBJ2-3	CASSIDVTSGDTQYF
-	TRBV7-9	TRBJ1-1	CASSSQGFAEAFF
-	TRBV5-1	TRBJ2-3	CASTLSGRSPDTQYF
few	TRBV4-1	TRBJ2-4	CASSQPGQGRNIQYF
-	TRBV5-8	TRBJ2-5	CASSLASTQETQYF
-	TRBV6-4	TRBJ2-1	CASSDSDQSSAQFF
few	TRBV5-1	TRBJ2-3	CASSLAKSTDTQYF
-	TRBV14	TRBJ2-1	CASSPNEGRIWNEQFF
-	TRBV6-6	TRBJ1-1	CASSLMWEMEAFF
-	TRBV6-1	TRBJ2-7	CASRHRDSYEQYF
few	TRBV6-5	TRBJ1-5	CASRETGGNQPQHF
-	TRBV19	TRBJ2-1	CASSIDRLAGFYNEQFF
-	TRBV28	TRBJ2-3	CASSHDRASTDTQYF
-	TRBV9	TRBJ2-7	CASSASTQGYEQYF
-	TRBV2	TRBJ2-2	CASRPGLRVGELFF
-	TRBV30	TRBJ1-5	CAWSSGSQPQHF
-	TRBV28	TRBJ2-7	CASSSGLSLPSYEQYF
-	TRBV9	TRBJ2-2	CASSVFSSGGNTGELFF
-	TRBV5-1	TRBJ1-2	CASSLGTNYGYTF
-	TRBV19	TRBJ2-5	CASSTGRHFEETQYF